The 28 T cell receptor beta chains listed next were all sequenced from one sample in a study of beta chain features in type 1 diabetes. Of the isolated RNA, all was reverse transcribed, and so the sequenced material was expressed TCRB transcripts. The assay was immunoSEQ multiplex PCR, and TCRdb's table has in-frame clones only and misses some. The sample comprises fewer than 250,000 clones, 9.6% of which are singletons, and about 0.037% rests with the top ten. The sample was naive CD4+ T cells from blood. The receptors derive from a young woman in good health.

V usage is TRBV7-8 and J usage is TRBJ2-6; the D is unclear. V was pared by 5 bases and J by 4 bases, with 6 bases between. The CDR3 is made up of 13 amino acids. The germline CDR1 and CDR2 sequences are SGHVS and FQNEAQ. The CDR3 DNA follows: TGTGCCAGCAGCCAGGCCGGGGCCAACGTCCTGACTTTC. Amino acid sequence: CASSQAGANVLTF.

In its sample, this clone was seen a few times. This chain connects TRBV15 to TRBJ2-1; 12 positions match TRBD1. The CDR3 consists of 17 residues. V dropped 5 bases and J dropped 8; count of bases not matched to a gene: 13. Germline CDR1 and CDR2: LNHNV and YYDKDF (reference sequence). The CDR3 loop reads CATSGDRGLVVMDEQFF. CDR3 DNA sequence: TGTGCCACCAGCGGGGACAGGGGGCTTGTTGTTATGGATGAGCAGTTCTTC.

This clone was observed a few times. This CDR3 is also generated by other DNA sequences in the sample. The chain has TRBV4-1 and TRBJ2-3, with 10 bases aligning to TRBD1. Germline trimming cut 1 base from V and 3 bases from J; bases unmatched to any gene: 1. Per germline, CDR1 MGHRA and CDR2 YSYEKL. The length of the CDR3 is 15 residues. The CDR3 bases are TGCGCCAGCAGCCAAGCGGGACAGGGGACAGATACGCAGTATTTT. It translates to CASSQAGQGTDTQYF.

This chain uses TRBV15 with TRBJ1-4; no firm D call. The CDR3 is 15 amino acids. Germline loops: CDR1 LNHNV, CDR2 YYDKDF (reference sequence). Trimming took off 3 bases at V and 6 bases at J, with 14 bases between the two ends. In DNA form, the CDR3 reads TGTGCCACCAGCAGTGGTCGCCGGAGGGATGAAAAACTGTTTTTT. The encoded protein is CATSSGRRRDEKLFF.

This clone was seen more than once but under ten times. DNA of the CDR3: TGTGCCAGTTCCCTACTAGCGGGAGGGCCGGGGACCGGGGAGCTGTTTTTT. This translates into CASSLLAGGPGTGELFF. This chain joins TRBV19 and TRBJ2-2; 13 nucleotides agree with TRBD2. V dropped 8 bases and J dropped 5; count of bases not matched to a gene: 11. Germline V lookup: CDR1 LNHDA, CDR2 SQIVND (reference sequence). The CDR3 has 17 residues.

The chain couples TRBV5-1 to TRBJ2-1; maybe TRBD2 (5 bases). Trimming shortened V by 1 base and J by 8 bases, and 10 bases separated the two germline ends. CDR3 length: 13 residues. CDR1 is SGHRS, CDR2 YFSETQ, per germline. CDR3 protein: CASSLNPGDEQFF. The CDR3 DNA is TGCGCCAGCAGCTTGAATCCCGGGGATGAGCAGTTCTTC.

V and J are TRBV4-2 and TRBJ1-2; tentatively, D is TRBD1 (6 bases). CDR1 LGHNA and CDR2 YNFKEQ come from the germline V gene. The CDR3 length is 16 residues. Deletions cut 4 bases from V and 3 bases from J, with 18 bases between. As DNA, the CDR3 is TGTGCCAGCAGCCCCAGTGGGGGCAGGGCGGACTATGGCTACACCTTC. Its protein product is CASSPSGGRADYGYTF.

This clone occurred a few times. The J gene is TRBJ1-4, the V gene TRBV7-9, with 7 nucleotides matching TRBD1. This CDR3 has 14 residues. V dropped 8 bases and J dropped 7; count of bases not matched to a gene: 10. Germline assignment: CDR1 SEHNR and CDR2 FQNEAQ (reference sequence). The CDR3 reads CASLGTASSEKLFF. CDR3 DNA sequence: TGTGCCAGCCTCGGGACAGCTAGTTCTGAAAAACTGTTTTTT.

This clone came up a few times. The chain uses TRBV6-5 and TRBJ2-7; 9 positions match TRBD2. The germline V gene has CDR1 MNHEY and CDR2 SVGAGI. After removal of 3 bases from V and 0 bases from J, the junction contained 6 bases not matched to a gene. The CDR3 length is 16 residues. Written as DNA, the CDR3 is TGTGCCAGCAGTTATTTCTCTAGCGGGGTCTCCTACGAGCAGTACTTC. Its translation: CASSYFSSGVSYEQYF.

V usage is TRBV29-1 and J usage is TRBJ1-1; 8 bases map to TRBD1. The V gene end was trimmed by 7 bases and the J gene end by 0 bases; junction bases not matched to a gene: 4. The CDR3 covers 13 residues. The germline gives CDR1 SQVTM, CDR2 ANQGSEA. This CDR3 is CSAQTGVNTEAFF. As DNA, the CDR3 is TGCAGCGCCCAGACAGGGGTGAACACTGAAGCTTTCTTT.

The rearrangement joins TRBV15 to TRBJ2-7; 7 bases map to TRBD1. The CDR3 length is 17 residues. Germline V CDR1 and CDR2: LNHNV, YYDKDF (reference sequence). With 0 bases clipped from V and 0 bases from J, the junction kept 8 bases outside the gene matches. The CDR3 is CATSRDPLGTDSYEQYF. Written as DNA, the CDR3 is TGTGCCACCAGCAGAGATCCTTTGGGGACAGACTCCTACGAGCAGTACTTC.

The chain combines TRBV7-9 with TRBJ1-1, with TRBD1 matching over 8 bases. Germline V CDR1 and CDR2: SEHNR, FQNEAQ (reference sequence). This CDR3 contains 14 residues. Trimming took 3 bases from V and 5 from J; bases not matched to a gene: 5. The CDR3 sequence is CASSLETGGTEAFF. The CDR3 nucleotides are TGTGCCAGCAGCTTGGAAACAGGGGGAACTGAAGCTTTCTTT.

This clone has a handful of counts. The chain links TRBV5-1 to TRBJ2-1; D is possibly TRBD2 (6 bases). Trimming left V 4 bases short and J 3 bases short, with 17 bases between. CDR3 length equals 16 residues. Germline CDR1 is SGHRS and CDR2 is YFSETQ. The CDR3 sequence is CASSPLGGVSYNEQFF. Here the CDR3 DNA reads TGCGCCAGCAGCCCTCTCGGGGGAGTTAGCTACAATGAGCAGTTCTTC.

Concerning this clone: This sample also contains other DNA sequences that code for the same CDR3. The V and J genes are TRBV5-1 and TRBJ2-1; 8 bases are a match to TRBD1. Trimming cost V 3 bases and J 0 bases; bases outside gene matches: 2. From germline, CDR1 is SGHRS and CDR2 YFSETQ. CDR3 length: 15 residues. Written as DNA, the CDR3 is TGCGCCAGCAGCTCGGGGACAGGCTCCTACAATGAGCAGTTCTTC. Protein sequence: CASSSGTGSYNEQFF. Based on the CDR3 plus reference TRBV5-1 and TRBJ2-1, the full variable domain is KAGVTQTPRYLIKTRGQQVTLSCSPISGHRSVSWYQQTPGQGLQFLFEYFSETQRNKGNFPGRFSGRQFSNSRSEMNVSTLELGDSALYLCASSSGTGSYNEQFFGPGTRLTVL.

This clone has a handful of counts. The rearrangement uses TRBV6-6 and TRBJ2-7; D may be TRBD1 (5 bases). V lost 5 bases and J 4 bases, leaving 15 bases between the germline ends. The CDR3 runs to 14 residues. The germline gives CDR1 MNHNY, CDR2 SVGAGI (reference sequence). The CDR3 region is CASSGTGTDYEQYF. For the CDR3, the DNA is TGTGCCAGCAGTGGCACAGGAACTGATTACGAGCAGTACTTC.

This sequence joins TRBV5-1 and TRBJ1-2, with D hard to call. The CDR3 spans 12 residues. The ends were cut back, 5 bases at V and 4 bases at J, with 9 bases in the middle. Germline V gene lookup returns CDR1 SGHRS and CDR2 YFSETQ. CDR3 sequence (DNA): TGCGCCAGCAGTGAGGGAAGCTATGGCTACACCTTC. This gives the protein CASSEGSYGYTF. Filled out from reference TRBV5-1 and TRBJ1-2, the complete variable domain reads KAGVTQTPRYLIKTRGQQVTLSCSPISGHRSVSWYQQTPGQGLQFLFEYFSETQRNKGNFPGRFSGRQFSNSRSEMNVSTLELGDSALYLCASSEGSYGYTFGSGTRLTVV.

This clone was counted a few times. This chain connects TRBV7-6 to TRBJ2-3, with TRBD2 identical over 10 bases. The V gene's germline CDR1 is SGHVS and CDR2 FNYEAQ. V was clipped by 2 bases and J by 7 bases; unmatched bases: 3. CDR3 length equals 14 residues. The CDR3 DNA sequence: TGTGCCAGCAGCTTACTAGCGGGAGATAATACGCAGTATTTT. It encodes CASSLLAGDNTQYF.

This rearrangement joins TRBV5-4 to TRBJ1-2, with a tentative D call TRBD1 (6 bases). From germline, CDR1 is SGHNT and CDR2 YYREEE (reference sequence). V was cut by 4 bases and J by 4 bases, with 14 bases left in between. This CDR3 region has 14 residues. DNA for the CDR3: TGTGCCAGCAGCCAGAAAACAGGGATCTATGGCTACACCTTC. This translates into CASSQKTGIYGYTF.

This clone has more than one count but fewer than ten. The chain combines TRBV30 with TRBJ1-5; D gene unclear. Germline V gene sequence: CDR1 GTSNPN, CDR2 SVGIG (reference sequence). CDR3 length equals 15 residues. Deletions cut 1 base from V and 11 bases from J, with 21 bases between. The CDR3 reads CAWSGTDASAGSQHF. The CDR3 DNA reads as TGTGCCTGGAGTGGTACGGACGCGTCCGCGGGGTCCCAGCATTTT.

The V gene is TRBV11-2, the J gene TRBJ1-2, with 9 bases identical to TRBD1. The CDR3 contains 16 residues. V lost 2 bases and J lost 4; bases outside the gene matches: 8. Germline V gives CDR1 SGHAT, CDR2 FQNNGV. CDR3 region: CASSLSQGALGYGYTF. CDR3 sequence (DNA): TGTGCCAGCAGCTTATCACAGGGGGCATTAGGCTATGGCTACACCTTC.

The rearrangement joins TRBV7-6 to TRBJ1-1; the D gene is possibly TRBD1 (5 bases). CDR1 and CDR2 from the germline V gene are SGHVS and FNYEAQ. The CDR3 has 16 amino acids. V lost 1 base to trimming and J lost 4 bases, with 16 bases between them. CDR3 loop: CASSLGQGREGTEAFF. Here the CDR3 DNA reads TGTGCCAGCAGCTTAGGTCAGGGCAGGGAGGGCACTGAAGCTTTCTTT.

This rearrangement joins TRBV2 to TRBJ2-5; 9 nucleotides match TRBD1. The junction had 10 bases not matched to a gene; V was cut back by 8 bases and J by 3 bases. The CDR3 covers 15 residues. Germline assignment: CDR1 SNHLY and CDR2 FYNNEI. The CDR3 sequence is CASSGGGQGEETQYF. The DNA of the CDR3 is TGTGCCAGCTCCGGCGGGGGACAGGGCGAAGAGACCCAGTACTTC.

This clone has more than one count but fewer than ten. The chain uses TRBV6-5 and TRBJ1-1; 7 bases are shared with TRBD1. Trimming cost V 4 bases and J 0 bases; bases outside gene matches: 5. This CDR3 contains 15 residues. Germline CDR1 reads MNHEY; CDR2 reads SVGAGI. CDR3 loop: CASSSGQVMNTEAFF. The CDR3 bases are TGTGCCAGCAGTTCCGGACAGGTCATGAACACTGAAGCTTTCTTT.

This sequence joins TRBV5-4 and TRBJ1-1; 11 nucleotides agree with TRBD1. This CDR3 spans 17 amino acids. Per the germline V gene, CDR1 is SGHNT and CDR2 is YYREEE (reference sequence). With 5 bases clipped from V and 0 bases from J, the junction kept 9 bases outside the gene matches. This CDR3 reads CASRSRDRGSMNTEAFF. CDR3 DNA: TGTGCCAGCAGGAGCCGGGACAGGGGGTCTATGAACACTGAAGCTTTCTTT.

This clone was detected only a few times. The V gene is TRBV21-1, the J gene TRBJ2-7; the table assigns TRBD1, which was not confirmed against the DNA. TRBV21-1 is noted as a pseudogene. CDR3 length: 15 amino acids. The CDR3 spells CASSKRAGWSYEQYF. The CDR3 DNA sequence: TGTGCCAGCAGCAAAAGGGCAGGGTGGTCCTACGAGCAGTACTTC.

This clone has only a few counts. This rearrangement joins TRBV5-1 to TRBJ2-1, with 13 nucleotides matching TRBD2. This CDR3 contains 17 residues. The germline V gene encodes CDR1 SGHRS and CDR2 YFSETQ. J lost 5 bases, V lost 0 bases, and 5 bases had no gene match. The CDR3 loop reads CASSLVLLAGGHNEQFF. The CDR3 nucleotides are TGCGCCAGCAGCTTGGTCCTACTAGCGGGAGGGCACAATGAGCAGTTCTTC.

The chain carries TRBV21-1 and TRBJ1-5. TRBV21-1 represents a pseudogene. The CDR3 is made up of 13 amino acids. The CDR3 loop is CASSKPGHQPQHF. CDR3 nucleotide sequence: TGTGCCAGCAGCAAACCGGGTCATCAGCCCCAGCATTTT.

In its sample, this clone was seen a few times. The V gene is TRBV11-2, the J gene TRBJ2-5; TRBD1 aligns across 7 bases. Trimming removed 5 bases from V and 1 base from J; junction bases left unmatched: 7. The V gene's germline CDR1 is SGHAT and CDR2 FQNNGV. The CDR3 runs 15 residues. CDR3 amino acids: CASSPTTGTQETQYF. Written as DNA, the CDR3 is TGTGCCAGCAGCCCGACGACAGGGACCCAAGAGACCCAGTACTTC. Supplemented by reference TRBV11-2 and TRBJ2-5, the full variable domain reads EAGVAQSPRYKIIEKRQSVAFWCNPISGHATLYWYQQILGQGPKLLIQFQNNGVVDDSQLPKDRFSAERLKGVDSTLKIQPAKLEDSAVYLCASSPTTGTQETQYFGPGTRLLVL.